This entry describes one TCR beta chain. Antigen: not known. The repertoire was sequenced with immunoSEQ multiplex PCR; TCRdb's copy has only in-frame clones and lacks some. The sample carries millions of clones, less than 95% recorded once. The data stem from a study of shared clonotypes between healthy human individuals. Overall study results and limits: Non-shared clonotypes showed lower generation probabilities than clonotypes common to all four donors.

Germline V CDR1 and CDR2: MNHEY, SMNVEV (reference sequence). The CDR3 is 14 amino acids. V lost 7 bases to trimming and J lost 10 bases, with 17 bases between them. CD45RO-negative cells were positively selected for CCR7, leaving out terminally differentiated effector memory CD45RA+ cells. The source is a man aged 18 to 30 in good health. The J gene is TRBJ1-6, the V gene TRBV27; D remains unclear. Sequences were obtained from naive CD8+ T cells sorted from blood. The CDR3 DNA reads TGTGCCAGCACTTTTCGGCCGGGAGGGTCACCCCTCCACTTT. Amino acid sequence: CASTFRPGGSPLHF.